This T cell receptor (beta chain) came from a study of T cells after yellow fever vaccination. Study-level information: Low-cell-number fractions underwent preparation using SMART-Seq v4 Ultra Low Input. Findings and limits, study-wide: Among primary-vaccination clones, most reappeared after the booster, at approximately 96% for CD4 and more than 75% for CD8. The appearance of a small share of clonotypes in both CD4 and CD8 compartments was observed.

The CDR3 has 15 amino acids. The V gene's germline CDR1 is KGHSH and CDR2 LQKENI. Trimming took off 6 bases at V and 7 bases at J, with 16 bases between the two ends. The 5'RACE template-switching step produced TCR cDNA and added a universal primer site and UMIs. In TCRdb, the 5' RACE reads were re-called with MiXCR into one record per CDR3 protein. The profile covers around 250,000 distinct CDR3 sequences, with roughly 4.8% appearing a single time and less than 3.5% taken by the ten largest. This clonotype was detected only a few times. Its antigen is still unknown. The rearrangement links TRBV18 to TRBJ1-6, with D unclear. The sample in question was CD4+ T cells sorted from PBMCs, obtained on the day of the yellow fever booster vaccination. This receptor was obtained from a man aged 18 to 29 who received the YFV17D yellow fever vaccine. CDR3 nucleotide sequence: TGTGCCAGCTCCCCCCGCACGGACTCCAATTCACCCCTCCACTTT. Translating it yields CASSPRTDSNSPLHF. Full variable domain (missing parts from reference TRBV18 and TRBJ1-6): NAGVMQNPRHLVRRRGQEARLRCSPMKGHSHVYWYRQLPEEGLKFMVYLQKENIIDESGMPKERFSAEFPKEGPSILRIQQVVRGDSAAYFCASSPRTDSNSPLHFGNGTRLTVT.